The 20 T cell receptor beta chains below come from one sample, sequenced in a study of shared clonotypes between healthy human individuals. The assay was immunoSEQ multiplex PCR, and TCRdb's table has in-frame clones only and misses some. The table shows about 1 million clones, with 75% occurring only once. Sample: memory CD4+ T cells sorted from blood. Subset specified: CD45RA-negative fraction. These receptors were taken from a man younger than 35 in good health.

The chain uses TRBV5-1 and TRBJ2-7; D remains ambiguous. CDR3 length: 15 amino acids. Germline lookup yields CDR1 SGHRS and CDR2 YFSETQ. V was clipped by 3 bases and J by 0 bases, with 13 bases between them. The CDR3 reads CASSSLGLSSYEQYF. The DNA for the CDR3 is TGCGCCAGCAGCTCCCTTGGGCTGAGCTCCTACGAGCAGTACTTC.

The CDR3: CASRSGTENSPLHF. CDR3 sequence (DNA): TGCGCCAGCAGATCCGGGACAGAAAATTCACCCCTCCACTTT. This sequence joins TRBV5-1 and TRBJ1-6, with TRBD1 matching 7 bases. J was trimmed by 7 bases and V by 5 bases; bases with no gene match: 6. This CDR3 is built from 14 residues. Germline CDR1 and CDR2: SGHRS and YFSETQ.

The chain links TRBV7-2 to TRBJ2-7; 8 nucleotides match TRBD1. V shed 5 bases and J 5 bases; nucleotides not matched to a gene: 8. Looked up from germline, CDR1 is SGHTA and CDR2 is FQGNSA. This CDR3 is 14 amino acids long. CDR3 bases: TGTGCCAGCAGCCCACGACAGGGGCGGGACGAGCAGTACTTC. Residues: CASSPRQGRDEQYF.

This clone turned up a few times. The J gene is TRBJ2-5, the V gene TRBV5-6; 9 nucleotides line up with TRBD1. Germline V gene lookup returns CDR1 SGHDT and CDR2 YYEEEE. CDR3 length equals 16 residues. The V segment lost 3 bases and the J segment 4 bases; nucleotides outside the gene matches: 10. DNA of the CDR3: TGTGCCAGCAGCTCCGGGACAGGGAAAATTGTAGAGACCCAGTACTTC. It specifies CASSSGTGKIVETQYF.

This chain links TRBV5-4 with TRBJ1-3; D ambiguous. The CDR3 consists of 16 residues. Trimming removed 4 bases from V and 0 bases from J, with 14 bases in between. CDR1 is SGHNT, CDR2 YYREEE, per germline (reference sequence). The CDR3 nucleotides read TGTGCCAGCAGCCAATCTCAGATTCTCTCTGGAAACACCATATATTTT. Encoded protein: CASSQSQILSGNTIYF.

This clone was observed once. The chain combines TRBV28 with TRBJ2-5; 8 bases fit TRBD2. CDR1 and CDR2 from the germline V gene are MDHEN and SYDVKM. The V segment lost 7 bases and the J segment 0 bases; nucleotides outside the gene matches: 7. The CDR3 covers 15 residues. CDR3 loop: CASKSGGSYQETQYF. DNA of the CDR3: TGTGCCAGCAAGAGCGGGGGAAGCTACCAAGAGACCCAGTACTTC.

This clone showed up just once. The chain uses TRBV30 and TRBJ1-6, with D hard to call. This CDR3 is 13 amino acids long. Germline CDR1 GTSNPN, CDR2 SVGIG (reference sequence). Trimming cost V 4 bases and J 5 bases, with 9 bases left between them. The CDR3: CAWTYGDNSPLHF. The CDR3 DNA reads TGTGCCTGGACGTACGGGGATAATTCACCCCTCCACTTT.

Comments on this clone: The junction departs from the called germline gene at one end, perhaps through a read error. The rearrangement joins TRBV7-7 to TRBJ2-7; D is unresolved. The CDR3 spans 17 residues. Germline V CDR1 and CDR2: SSHAT, FNYEAQ (reference sequence). CDR3 in amino acids: CASTLNPRADPTYEQYF. The CDR3 DNA is TGTGCTAGCACTTTAAACCCACGAGCAGACCCAACCTACGAGCAGTACTTC. Full variable domain (remainder filled in from reference TRBV7-7 and TRBJ2-7): GAGVSQSPRYKVTKRGQDVTLRCDPISSHATLYWYQQALGQGPEFLTYFNYEAQPDKSGLPSDRFSAERPEGSISTLTIQRTEQRDSAMYRCASTLNPRADPTYEQYFGPGTRLTVT.

The V and J genes are TRBV10-3 and TRBJ2-3, with D unclear. The V end was cut by 7 bases, the J end by 2 bases, with 10 bases between. Looked up from germline, CDR1 is ENHRY and CDR2 is SYGVKD. The CDR3 is 13 amino acids. The CDR3 DNA reads as TGTGCCATCAAGGTATCACCCACAGATACGCAGTATTTT. Translation: CAIKVSPTDTQYF.

The chain employs TRBV4-1 and TRBJ2-2; 12 bases match TRBD2. The CDR3 runs 18 residues. CDR1 and CDR2 from the germline V gene are MGHRA and YSYEKL. With 0 bases clipped from V and 1 base from J, the junction kept 3 bases outside the gene matches. The CDR3 is CASSQDVTSGGNTGELFF. In DNA, the CDR3 is TGCGCCAGCAGCCAAGATGTGACTAGCGGGGGGAACACCGGGGAGCTGTTTTTT.

This clone was picked up many times. The chain recombines TRBV7-9 with TRBJ1-5, with TRBD1 as a possible D gene (6 bases). This CDR3 has 14 residues. Germline V lookup: CDR1 SEHNR, CDR2 FQNEAQ (reference sequence). The ends were cut back, 5 bases at V and 11 bases at J, with 19 bases in the middle. This chain's CDR3 is CASSQEGDPKSQHF. The CDR3, as DNA: TGTGCCAGCAGCCAAGAGGGGGACCCTAAGTCCCAGCATTTT.

In DNA form, the CDR3 reads TGTGCCACCAGCGGGGCCGGGACTCCTACTTCTGGAAACACCATATATTTT. Amino acids: CATSGAGTPTSGNTIYF. The chain employs TRBV15 and TRBJ1-3; possibly TRBD1 for D (5 bases). The CDR3 consists of 17 residues. V was cut by 5 bases and J by 1 base, with 18 bases left in between. Germline V CDR1 and CDR2: LNHNV, YYDKDF (reference sequence).

V usage is TRBV18 and J usage is TRBJ2-7; the D gene is possibly TRBD2 (6 bases). This CDR3 is built from 14 residues. Germline V gene sequence: CDR1 KGHSH, CDR2 LQKENI. Trimming left V 4 bases short and J 5 bases short, with 15 bases between. The CDR3 spells CASSRGREYHEQYF. CDR3 coding DNA: TGTGCCAGCTCACGGGGACGGGAGTACCACGAGCAGTACTTC.

This chain connects TRBV4-3 to TRBJ2-1, with D hard to call. Germline CDR1 and CDR2: LGHNA and YSLEER. The CDR3 is 15 residues long. Trimming took 0 bases from V and 7 from J, leaving 13 bases between them. The CDR3: CASSQDRLRRNEQFF. DNA for the CDR3: TGCGCCAGCAGCCAAGATAGATTGAGGCGTAATGAGCAGTTCTTC.

The genes are TRBV5-1 and TRBJ2-2; 9 bases agree with TRBD1. The CDR3 has 17 amino acids. The germline V gene has CDR1 SGHRS and CDR2 YFSETQ. V shed 1 base and J 6 bases; nucleotides not matched to a gene: 10. The DNA of the CDR3 is TGCGCCAGCAGCTTGCCGGGACAGGGTCTTTTAGCCGGGGAGCTGTTTTTT. Protein sequence: CASSLPGQGLLAGELFF.

The DNA of the CDR3 is TGTGCCAGCAGCCGACTGGGTTCGGGTCTCTACAATGAGCAGTTCTTC. Amino acid sequence: CASSRLGSGLYNEQFF. This chain uses TRBV7-9 with TRBJ2-1; D is uncertain. V shed 5 bases and J shed 3 bases, with 17 bases lying between them. The CDR3 runs to 16 residues. Germline V gene data show CDR1 as SEHNR and CDR2 as FQNEAQ (reference sequence).

This clone was counted a few times. The rearrangement uses TRBV5-1 and TRBJ1-2, with 10 bases identical to TRBD1. The CDR3 has 16 amino acids. Per the germline V gene, CDR1 is SGHRS and CDR2 is YFSETQ. Trimming took 6 bases from V and 4 from J; bases not matched to a gene: 12. The CDR3 region is CASNGDRGSLSYGYTF. The CDR3 DNA follows: TGCGCCAGCAATGGGGACAGGGGCAGTTTATCCTATGGCTACACCTTC.

The chain recombines TRBV7-9 with TRBJ2-5; 11 nucleotides match TRBD2. The germline V gene encodes CDR1 SEHNR and CDR2 FQNEAQ (reference sequence). CDR3 length: 15 amino acids. Trimming took 5 bases from V and 1 from J; bases not matched to a gene: 3. CDR3 nucleotides: TGTGCCAGCAGCGGTGGACTAGCGGGCCAAGAGACCCAGTACTTC. Translation: CASSGGLAGQETQYF.

This chain joins TRBV13 and TRBJ1-1; TRBD1 matches 7 bases. Germline CDR1 reads PRHDT; CDR2 reads FYEKMQ (reference sequence). CDR3 length: 14 amino acids. V lost 8 bases and J lost 5; bases outside the gene matches: 11. CDR3 nucleotides: TGTGCCAGCGGGTCAGGGGGTCTAATAACTGAAGCTTTCTTT. It specifies CASGSGGLITEAFF.

The rearrangement joins TRBV7-9 to TRBJ1-2; D ambiguous. This CDR3 contains 15 residues. Germline assignment: CDR1 SEHNR and CDR2 FQNEAQ (reference sequence). The germline V and J ends were trimmed by 1 base and 0 bases, with 9 bases remaining between them. The CDR3, as DNA: TGTGCCAGCAGCTTAGTAGCTCTAGCTAACTATGGCTACACCTTC. Translating gives CASSLVALANYGYTF.